This entry lists 22 T cell receptor beta chains sequenced from one sample in a study of T cells after yellow fever vaccination. Each CDR3 protein is one row after TCRdb ran MiXCR on the 5' RACE reads. The sample holds about 210,000 distinct CDR3 sequences, 2.5% to 3.5% seen once. The specimen comprised CD4+ T cells sorted from PBMCs, sampled 10 days after the yellow fever booster vaccination. These receptor sequences come from a man aged 18 to 30 who received the YFV17D yellow fever vaccine.

This clonotype is a singleton in its sample. V is TRBV5-1 and J is TRBJ2-3; perhaps TRBD2 as D (5 bases). From germline, CDR1 is SGHRS and CDR2 YFSETQ. V was pared by 4 bases and J by 0 bases, with 15 bases between. The CDR3 loop spans 16 amino acids. CDR3 region: CASSAVAPTSTDTQYF. DNA for the CDR3: TGCGCCAGCAGCGCCGTAGCGCCCACTAGCACAGATACGCAGTATTTT.

This clonotype occurred many times. The gene calls are TRBV2 and TRBJ1-1; possible D gene TRBD1, 5 bases. Trimming took 8 bases from V and 6 from J, leaving 10 bases between them. Germline V CDR1 and CDR2: SNHLY, FYNNEI. The CDR3 is made up of 11 amino acids. CDR3 in amino acids: CASRGAAEAFF. The DNA of the CDR3 is TGTGCCAGCCGAGGGGCCGCTGAAGCTTTCTTT.

This chain joins TRBV7-6 and TRBJ1-1, with TRBD1 matching over 7 bases. V lost 1 base and J lost 4; bases outside the gene matches: 3. Germline CDR1 is SGHVS and CDR2 is FNYEAQ. This CDR3 has 14 residues. The CDR3 loop is CASSLEGATTEAFF. The CDR3 bases are TGTGCCAGCAGCTTAGAGGGGGCTACCACTGAAGCTTTCTTT. The full variable domain, in which reference TRBV7-6 and TRBJ1-1 provide the parts outside the CDR3, is GAGVSQSPRYKVTKRGQDVALRCDPISGHVSLYWYRQALGQGPEFLTYFNYEAQQDKSGLPNDRFSAERPEGSISTLTIQRTEQRDSAMYRCASSLEGATTEAFFGQGTRLTVV.

CDR3 bases: TGCAGTGCTAGGGGGAAGGACAGGGTCCATGGCTACACCTTC. It specifies CSARGKDRVHGYTF. The chain joins TRBV20-1 to TRBJ1-2; TRBD1 agrees at 8 bases. Germline-derived CDR1 and CDR2 are DFQATT and SNEGSKA (reference sequence). V lost 3 bases and J lost 6; bases outside the gene matches: 9. The CDR3 covers 14 residues.

A word on this clonotype: One junction end does not reproduce the germline sequence, and a read error may be involved. This sequence joins TRBV6-2 or TRBV6-3 and TRBJ2-7; 10 positions match TRBD1. There are 14 residues in the CDR3. Germline CDR1 is MNHEY and CDR2 is SVGEGT. The CDR3 nucleotides read TGTGCCAGCAGACTACCCGGGACAGGGGCTCTTTGGAACTTC. Translating gives CASRLPGTGALWNF.

CDR3: CSAFWDRNQPQHF. CDR3 DNA: TGCAGTGCTTTCTGGGACAGAAATCAGCCCCAGCATTTT. V usage is TRBV20-1 and J usage is TRBJ1-5; 7 bases match TRBD1. V shed 5 bases, J shed 4 bases, and the junction held 5 bases outside the gene matches. Germline values: CDR1 DFQATT, CDR2 SNEGSKA (reference sequence). CDR3 length equals 13 residues.

The V and J genes are TRBV5-4 and TRBJ1-2, with TRBD1 identical over 9 bases. J was trimmed by 7 bases and V by 4 bases; bases with no gene match: 11. The CDR3 runs to 15 residues. Germline V gives CDR1 SGHNT, CDR2 YYREEE (reference sequence). CDR3 sequence: CASSPPTGGFGGYTF. CDR3 DNA: TGTGCCAGCAGCCCACCGACAGGGGGGTTCGGTGGCTACACCTTC. The entire variable domain, with the rest obtained from reference TRBV5-4 and TRBJ1-2, is as follows: ETGVTQSPTHLIKTRGQQVTLRCSSQSGHNTVSWYQQALGQGPQFIFQYYREEENGRGNFPPRFSGLQFPNYSSELNVNALELDDSALYLCASSPPTGGFGGYTFGSGTRLTVV.

This clonotype was seen more than once but under ten times. This chain joins TRBV2 and TRBJ1-2; D is undetermined. The CDR3 covers 14 residues. The V gene lost 1 base and the J gene lost 0 bases, with 6 bases spanning the gap. The germline gives CDR1 SNHLY, CDR2 FYNNEI. In DNA, the CDR3 is TGTGCCAGCAGTGAAGTGGTGGCTAACTATGGCTACACCTTC. This translates into CASSEVVANYGYTF.

In its sample, this clonotype was seen many times. The rearrangement links TRBV7-9 to TRBJ2-3; perhaps TRBD2 as D (6 bases). Germline assignment: CDR1 SEHNR and CDR2 FQNEAQ (reference sequence). Trimming stripped 3 bases from V and 2 bases from J, with 12 bases between. The CDR3 contains 15 residues. CDR3 loop: CASSFDGGVTDTQYF. CDR3 bases: TGTGCCAGCAGCTTCGACGGGGGAGTCACAGATACGCAGTATTTT.

This clonotype was observed many times. The CDR3 loop is CAITQRGHEQYF. The CDR3 nucleotides are TGTGCCATCACCCAGAGGGGGCACGAGCAGTACTTC. The chain links TRBV10-3 to TRBJ2-7; TRBD1 agrees at 7 bases. From germline, CDR1 is ENHRY and CDR2 SYGVKD. The V and J ends lost 7 bases and 5 bases, in that order; junction bases with no gene match: 5. The CDR3 is made up of 12 amino acids.

The table lists this clonotype with many counts. V and J are TRBV5-1 and TRBJ1-1; 8 nucleotides line up with TRBD1. Germline assignment: CDR1 SGHRS and CDR2 YFSETQ. With 4 bases clipped from V and 7 bases from J, the junction kept 15 bases outside the gene matches. There are 16 residues in the CDR3. For the CDR3, the DNA is TGCGCCAGCAGCCGAGGGCGGACAGGGACCTTTGGTGAAGCTTTCTTT. Amino acids: CASSRGRTGTFGEAFF.

The sample holds many counts of this clonotype. This chain links TRBV7-9 with TRBJ1-2; D perhaps matches TRBD1 (5 bases). V lost 5 bases, J lost 0 bases, and 16 bases lay in between. The V gene's germline CDR1 is SEHNR and CDR2 FQNEAQ (reference sequence). The CDR3 has 16 amino acids. Here the CDR3 DNA reads TGTGCCAGCAGCCCAGGGAAATCAGCTTCTAACTATGGCTACACCTTC. Protein product: CASSPGKSASNYGYTF.

Many counts were recorded for this clonotype. This sequence joins TRBV5-1 and TRBJ2-7; D is perhaps TRBD1 (6 bases). Germline CDR1 is SGHRS and CDR2 is YFSETQ. The CDR3 extends over 14 amino acids. V lost 4 bases and J lost 1, with 12 bases in between. CDR3 protein: CASSGSRGSYEQYF. The CDR3, as DNA: TGCGCCAGCAGCGGCTCCAGGGGTTCCTACGAGCAGTACTTC.

This clonotype was observed a handful of times. The V gene is TRBV24-1, the J gene TRBJ2-1; 9 bases line up with TRBD1. After removal of 4 bases from V and 4 bases from J, the junction contained 7 bases not matched to a gene. Germline loops: CDR1 KGHDR, CDR2 SFDVKD. The CDR3 spans 16 residues. Here the CDR3 reads CATSDSQGAGYNEQFF. CDR3 coding DNA: TGTGCCACCAGTGACTCACAGGGGGCTGGTTACAATGAGCAGTTCTTC.

This clonotype has a count of ten or more. The chain combines TRBV11-2 with TRBJ2-1, with D perhaps TRBD2 (7 bases). The CDR3 extends over 15 amino acids. V lost 0 bases to trimming and J lost 15 bases, with 21 bases between them. Germline V gene sequence: CDR1 SGHAT, CDR2 FQNNGV. The chain's CDR3 is CASSLDLGGGSSPFF. The DNA of the CDR3 is TGTGCCAGCAGCTTAGATCTAGGGGGAGGGAGTAGTCCGTTCTTC.

This clonotype was observed many times. The rearrangement joins TRBV23-1 to TRBJ2-7; D unresolved. TRBV23-1 is classed as an ORF, of uncertain function. Trimming cost V 4 bases and J 11 bases, with 6 bases left between them. The CDR3 is 9 residues long. The CDR3 DNA is TGCGCCAGCAGTCGAGAGGAGTACGTC. Translating gives CASSREEYV.

CDR3 region: CASSQDQWGGSYNEQFF. As DNA, the CDR3 is TGTGCCAGCAGCCAAGATCAGTGGGGCGGGTCCTACAATGAGCAGTTCTTC. The chain couples TRBV3-1 to TRBJ2-1; TRBD1 or TRBD2 may be the D gene (5 bases each). Germline V gene lookup returns CDR1 LGHDT and CDR2 YNNKEL (reference sequence). This CDR3 is 17 amino acids long. Trimming shortened V by 0 bases and J by 1 base, and 13 bases separated the two germline ends.

This clonotype has at least ten counts. The chain has TRBV18 and TRBJ2-5; D unclear. V was pared by 0 bases and J by 2 bases, with 7 bases between. CDR1 is KGHSH, CDR2 LQKENI, per germline. This CDR3 comprises 14 residues. In nucleotides, the CDR3 is TGTGCCAGCTCACCACCCGGCCAGCAAGAGACCCAGTACTTC. This translates into CASSPPGQQETQYF.

This clonotype was recorded at least ten times. The chain recombines TRBV7-3 with TRBJ2-3; the D is unclear. The V end lost 7 bases, the J end lost 2 bases, and 16 bases lay between the germline ends. The CDR3 extends over 15 amino acids. CDR1 and CDR2 (germline): SGHTA, FQGTGA. The DNA for the CDR3 is TGTGCCAGCAACCCGACGGGTGAAACCACAGATACGCAGTATTTT. The encoded protein is CASNPTGETTDTQYF. The full variable domain, in which reference TRBV7-3 and TRBJ2-3 provide the parts outside the CDR3, is GAGVSQTPSNKVTEKGKYVELRCDPISGHTALYWYRQSLGQGPEFLIYFQGTGAADDSGLPNDRFFAVRPEGSVSTLKIQRTERGDSAVYLCASNPTGETTDTQYFGPGTRLTVL.

This clonotype was observed at least ten times. V gene TRBV5-1 combines with J gene TRBJ2-2; D may be TRBD2 (5 bases). The V and J ends lost 4 bases and 5 bases respectively, with 15 bases between them. The CDR3 consists of 15 residues. Germline CDR1 and CDR2: SGHRS and YFSETQ. The DNA of the CDR3 is TGCGCCAGCAGCCCCGACGGCGGGTGGACCGGGGAGCTGTTTTTT. It is translated as CASSPDGGWTGELFF.

In its sample, this clonotype was seen a few times. The J gene is TRBJ2-3, the V gene TRBV28, with D unresolved. Germline CDR1 and CDR2: MDHEN and SYDVKM. Trimming pared 8 bases from V and 3 bases from J, leaving 12 bases between. The CDR3 is made up of 13 amino acids. Here the CDR3 reads CASWPQTTDTQYF. CDR3 in DNA: TGTGCCAGCTGGCCACAGACTACAGATACGCAGTATTTT.

The J gene is TRBJ1-5, the V gene TRBV12-3 or TRBV12-4, with 8 bases matching TRBD1. Trimming cost V 5 bases and J 6 bases; bases outside gene matches: 9. This CDR3 is 15 amino acids long. In DNA form, the CDR3 reads TGTGCCAGCAGTGCTTCCGGGACAGGCAGTCAGCCCCAGCATTTT. Its protein product is CASSASGTGSQPQHF.